This paragraph covers one T cell receptor (beta chain) sequence. As yet, its antigen is unknown. The CDR3 is 14 residues long. V was cut by 6 bases and J by 0 bases, with 9 bases left in between. If patients had autoimmune disease history or systemic immunosuppression, they were excluded. Only in-frame clones appear in the TCRdb table, and some are missing; sequencing was by immunoSEQ multiplex PCR. The table records about 150,000 clones, around 94% of them present only once. This sample stems from a study of OX40 agonist ivuxolimab in advanced cancers. Study-wide background: Dose-escalation patients were diagnosed with hepatocellular carcinoma, melanoma, renal cell cancer or head and neck cancer. Study findings and constraints: More expanded clones were found, on average, in CD8+ than in CD4+ T cells. The CD4+ and CD8+ T cells in the blood had expanded clonally by week 6 at 0.1 to 3.0 mg/kg.

The receptor was derived from an adult with an advanced solid tumor such as melanoma, head and neck, liver or kidney cancer. The rearrangement joins TRBV23-1 to TRBJ2-4; D is unresolved. TRBV23-1 is noted as an ORF with a role that remains uncertain. The sample here was CD4+ or CD8+ T cells sorted from blood, taken in a trial of the OX40 agonist ivuxolimab. This CDR3 is CASSNGVAKNIQYF. Here the CDR3 DNA reads TGCGCCAGCAGCAACGGAGTAGCCAAAAACATTCAGTACTTC.